The following is a TCR beta chain sequence with its context. The antigen it recognizes is unknown. There are no base qualities to consult, and no much larger clone falls within one base. This same CDR3 is encoded by further DNA sequences in the sample. This sample was taken from a study of fetal regulatory T cell absence and autoimmunity (dated by TCRdb to 2017 to 2019). For the wider study: Exocrine pancreas autoimmunity was seen in the IPEX patients without clinical diabetes.

Deletion took 1 base off V and 5 bases off J, with a span of 5 bases between the germline ends. Including cysteine and phenylalanine, the CDR3 has 11 amino acids. CDR3 DNA only is kept here, 33 bases in frame from base 1. CDR1 and CDR2 are drawn from the germline V gene (reference sequence): DFQATT, SNEGSKA. On the immunoSEQ human TCRbeta survey platform, TCRbeta CDR3 regions were amplified and barcoded with a two-step multiplex PCR. Libraries were sequenced on Illumina instruments, and IgH from the same samples was sequenced in parallel. The authors' pipeline ran thus. To remove PCR and sequencing errors, raw reads were filtered against IMGT V, D, J definitions and grouped with a nearest-neighbor algorithm. Clones were defined by identical nucleotide sequence; differential abundance between tissues used per-clone Fisher exact tests with pFDR threshold p<0.01. Clones whose frequencies were too low for statistical inference were excluded by a minimum inclusion filter of 10 in either sample. Pairwise clonal comparisons used the immunoSEQ Analyzer, and gene family usage was assessed with IMGT tools. In its TCRdb copy, this immuneACCESS table keeps in-frame sequences only and misses some clones. Where compared with another copy, unresolved V genes explain less than half of these, and the others have no known cause. V, J and clone size were drawn from that table, and D and trimming were deduced from the DNA. The sample table records more than 85,000 clones; roughly 70% of these occur just once. 1.5% to 2% of the sample goes to the ten largest clones.

Results and caveats for the whole study, not just this receptor: Significant oligoclonal enrichment of the TCR compartment was observed in pancreas versus cord blood, with some top clones enriched more than 100-fold. Cord blood and pancreas had broadly similar TRB gene family usage, which resembled published neonatal and adult repertoires. The oligoclonal enrichment was taken as support for antigen-driven autoimmunity in the pancreas before birth in IPEX syndrome.

For repertoire sequencing, genomic DNA was processed from frozen pancreas tissue. Genomic DNA, roughly 1.9-3.3 ug, was extracted from umbilical cord blood or frozen pancreas using the DNeasy Blood and Tissue Kit. This receptor was identified in a male donor with IPEX syndrome. The sequencing input was pancreas tissue. This chain joins TRBV20-1 to TRBJ2-5; no D gene is confidently identified. The DNA sequence is as follows: TGCAGTGCTAGAGCGTGGGAGACCCAGTACTTC. Its coded protein is CSARAWETQYF.